Detailed here is one TCR beta chain. The record originates from a study of OX40 agonist ivuxolimab in advanced cancers. The wider study: Administration of intravenous ivuxolimab to patients occurred every 2 weeks at 0.01 to 10 mg/kg. Enrollees could have had prior anti-PD-1, anti-PD-L1 or anti-CTLA-4 therapy, which under 50% had received.

TCRdb's table, derived via immunoSEQ multiplex PCR, lists solely in-frame clones and lacks some. The repertoire has about 44,000 clones, 85% to 95% of them found once; the top ten carry around 15%. Trimming removed 5 bases from V and 1 base from J; junction bases left unmatched: 8. Looked up from germline, CDR1 is MDHEN and CDR2 is SYDVKM. The CDR3 runs to 18 residues. Sequenced here: CD4+ or CD8+ T cells sorted from blood, sampled in a trial of the OX40 agonist ivuxolimab. The rearrangement links TRBV28 to TRBJ1-4; TRBD1 agrees at 12 bases. The source is an adult with an advanced solid tumor such as melanoma, head and neck, liver or kidney cancer. The CDR3 DNA is TGTGCCAGCAGTCCCGGGACAGGGGGCTGGGAAACTAATGAAAAACTGTTTTTT. It translates to CASSPGTGGWETNEKLFF.